The present T cell receptor beta chain was sequenced within a study of T cells in Graves' hyperthyroidism and ophthalmopathy. Study-wide results and limits: A model built on 13 V-J features separated ophthalmopathy from stable hyperthyroidism.

The V end lost 5 bases, the J end lost 5 bases, and 10 bases lay between the germline ends. Germline CDR1 reads SEHNR; CDR2 reads FQNEAQ (reference sequence). This CDR3 has 12 residues. This clonotype came up many times. Antigen: not known. From RNA transcripts, TCR beta CDR3 regions were amplified. First-round RT-PCR with HTBI primers amplified the TCR CDR3 region. From the multiplex PCR reads, TCRdb called clonotypes with MiXCR, one entry per CDR3 protein. The sample carries around 600,000 distinct CDR3 sequences, roughly 15% recorded once. The sequence was collected from a woman in her fifties or sixties with Graves' ophthalmopathy. Sequencing used blood. This chain uses TRBV7-9 with TRBJ2-7, with D unclear. The CDR3 reads CASSTRPDEQYF. In DNA form, the CDR3 reads TGTGCCAGCAGCACCAGACCAGACGAGCAGTACTTC.